This TCR beta chain was recorded in a study of OX40 agonist ivuxolimab in advanced cancers. TCRdb keeps only in-frame clones here, not all; method: immunoSEQ multiplex PCR. The sample carries approximately 60,000 clones, 84% recorded once. The length of the CDR3 is 15 residues. The germline gives CDR1 LGHNA, CDR2 YSLEER. The junction had 8 bases not matched to a gene; V was cut back by 1 base and J by 11 bases. The chain recombines TRBV4-3 with TRBJ2-7, with 13 bases identical to TRBD2. The sequencing used CD4+ or CD8+ T cells sorted from blood, collected in a trial of the OX40 agonist ivuxolimab. This TCR was recovered from an adult with an advanced solid tumor such as melanoma, head and neck, liver or kidney cancer. This CDR3 reads CASSQGLGLAGREYF. The CDR3 nucleotides are TGCGCCAGCAGCCAAGGTCTGGGACTAGCGGGAAGGGAGTACTTC.